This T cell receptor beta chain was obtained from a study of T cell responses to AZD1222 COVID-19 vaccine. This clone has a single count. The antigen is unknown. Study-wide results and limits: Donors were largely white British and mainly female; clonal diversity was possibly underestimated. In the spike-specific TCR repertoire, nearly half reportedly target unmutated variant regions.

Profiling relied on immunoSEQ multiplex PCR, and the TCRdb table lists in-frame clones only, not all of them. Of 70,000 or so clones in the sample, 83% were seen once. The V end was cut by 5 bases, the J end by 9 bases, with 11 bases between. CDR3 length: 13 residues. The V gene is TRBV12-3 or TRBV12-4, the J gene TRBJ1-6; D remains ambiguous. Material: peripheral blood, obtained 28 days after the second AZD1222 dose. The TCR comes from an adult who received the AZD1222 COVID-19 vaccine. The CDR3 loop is CASSVKMGSPLHF. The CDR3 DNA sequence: TGTGCCAGCAGTGTCAAAATGGGTTCACCCCTCCACTTT.